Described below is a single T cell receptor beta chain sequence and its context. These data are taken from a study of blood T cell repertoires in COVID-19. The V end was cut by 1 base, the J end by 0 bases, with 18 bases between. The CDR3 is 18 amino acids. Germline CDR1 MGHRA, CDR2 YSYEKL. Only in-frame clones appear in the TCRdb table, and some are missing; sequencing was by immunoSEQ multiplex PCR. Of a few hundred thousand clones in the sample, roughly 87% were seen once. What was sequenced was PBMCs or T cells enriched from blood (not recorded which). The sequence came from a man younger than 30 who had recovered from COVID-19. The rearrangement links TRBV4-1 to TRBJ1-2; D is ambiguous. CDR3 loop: CASSQVTWRKDPNYGYTF. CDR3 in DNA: TGCGCCAGCAGCCAAGTAACGTGGCGGAAAGACCCTAACTATGGCTACACCTTC.